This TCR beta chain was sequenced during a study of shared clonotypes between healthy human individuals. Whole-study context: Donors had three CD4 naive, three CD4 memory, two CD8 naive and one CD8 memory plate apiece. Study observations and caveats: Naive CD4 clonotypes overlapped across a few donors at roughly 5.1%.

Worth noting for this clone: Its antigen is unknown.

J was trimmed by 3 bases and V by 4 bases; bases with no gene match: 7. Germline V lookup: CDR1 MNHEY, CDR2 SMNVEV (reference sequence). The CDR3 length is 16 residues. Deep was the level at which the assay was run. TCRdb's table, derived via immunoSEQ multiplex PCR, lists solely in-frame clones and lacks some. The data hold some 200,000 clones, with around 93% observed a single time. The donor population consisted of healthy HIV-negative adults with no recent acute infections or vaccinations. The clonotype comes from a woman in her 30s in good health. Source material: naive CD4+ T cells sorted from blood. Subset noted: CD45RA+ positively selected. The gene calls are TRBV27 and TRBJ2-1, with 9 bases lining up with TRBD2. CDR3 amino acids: CASSSSGRNRYNEQFF. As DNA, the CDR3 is TGTGCCAGCAGTTCGAGCGGGAGGAACCGCTACAATGAGCAGTTCTTC.